A selection of T cell receptor beta chains follows, all from one sample in a study of T cell repertoires and HLA-DP antigens. Antigens for these TCRs are unknown. Only in-frame clones appear in the TCRdb table, and some are missing; sequencing was by immunoSEQ multiplex PCR. The data hold over 100,000 clones, with around 93% observed a single time. The sample comprised CD4+ T cells from PBMCs. These receptors all come from a woman in her late teens or twenties in good health and CMV-seronegative. Each CDR3 is given with its conserved first and last residue. The D gene is left open where the match is weak. Part of the rows lack a size; the others show once, few, many or a class for expanded clones.

d_gene | j_gene | v_gene | abundance | CDR3aa | CDR3nt
. | TRBJ1-2 | TRBV7-8 | . | CASSLEGGRYTF | TGTGCCAGCAGCTTAGAGGGGGGCCGTTACACCTTC
. | TRBJ2-5 | TRBV4-3 | . | CASSQEGVRGETQYF | TGCGCCAGCAGCCAAGAGGGTGTGCGAGGAGAGACCCAGTACTTC
TRBD1 | TRBJ1-1 | TRBV6-1 | . | CASRIRTGWDTEAFF | TGTGCCAGCAGGATCCGGACAGGGTGGGACACTGAAGCTTTCTTT
TRBD1 | TRBJ1-6 | TRBV5-6 | . | CASRSLDRDNSPLHF | TGTGCCAGCAGAAGCCTTGACAGGGATAATTCACCCCTCCACTTT
. | TRBJ2-1 | TRBV4-1 | . | CASSQDPGLSSYNEQFF | TGCGCCAGCAGCCAAGACCCGGGCCTTAGCTCCTACAATGAGCAGTTCTTC
. | TRBJ2-1 | TRBV5-1 | once | CASSLSGRGIDEQFF | TGCGCCAGCAGCTTGTCGGGCAGGGGAATTGATGAGCAGTTCTTC
. | TRBJ2-1 | TRBV27 | . | CASGATSSYNEQFF | TGTGCCAGCGGAGCGACTAGCTCCTACAATGAGCAGTTCTTC
TRBD1 | TRBJ1-5 | TRBV19 | . | CASNVGQGARGNQPQHF | TGTGCCAGTAACGTGGGACAGGGGGCAAGGGGCAATCAGCCCCAGCATTTT
. | TRBJ1-1 | TRBV15 | . | CATSRDPSQAFF | TGTGCCACCAGCAGAGATCCCAGTCAAGCTTTCTTT
. | TRBJ2-4 | TRBV7-3 | . | CASSPRQGNIQYF | TGTGCCAGCAGCCCCCGTCAAGGAAACATTCAGTACTTC
TRBD2 | TRBJ2-5 | TRBV28 | . | CASSFGGGLLGAKTQYF | TGTGCCAGCAGTTTCGGGGGGGGCCTCCTGGGAGCGAAGACCCAGTACTTC
. | TRBJ1-4 | TRBV4-3 | once | CASSSTDATNEKLFF | TGCGCCAGCAGTTCAACTGACGCAACTAATGAAAAACTGTTTTTT
TRBD1 | TRBJ1-6 | TRBV28 | . | CASSSWGDRFNSPLHF | TGTGCCAGCAGTTCCTGGGGGGACAGATTTAATTCACCCCTCCACTTT
TRBD1 | TRBJ1-2 | TRBV27 | . | CASSLKGQPLGGYTF | TGTGCCAGCAGTTTAAAGGGACAGCCTCTTGGTGGCTACACCTTC
TRBD2 | TRBJ2-3 | TRBV30 | . | CTWSGGLAGARTDTQYF | TGTACCTGGAGCGGCGGCCTAGCGGGAGCTAGGACAGATACGCAGTATTTT
TRBD1 | TRBJ1-2 | TRBV2 | . | CASSEGDRVADGYTF | TGTGCCAGCAGTGAAGGGGACAGGGTTGCCGATGGCTACACCTTC
. | TRBJ1-1 | TRBV7-9 | . | CASSLLQRRGEEAFF | TGTGCCAGCAGCTTACTCCAGCGCCGTGGAGAGGAAGCTTTCTTT
. | TRBJ1-3 | TRBV28 | . | CATCRYPRVGGNTIYF | TGTGCCACCTGTAGATACCCCAGGGTCGGGGGAAACACCATATATTTT
. | TRBJ1-6 | TRBV4-2 | . | CASSQGDVYLVYNSPLHF | TGTGCCAGCAGCCAAGGTGACGTTTATCTTGTCTATAATTCACCCCTCCACTTT
TRBD1 | TRBJ2-1 | TRBV5-1 | . | CASSSGTGGYNEQFF | TGCGCCAGCAGCTCCGGGACAGGGGGCTACAATGAGCAGTTCTTC
. | TRBJ2-5 | TRBV29-1 | . | CSVDAETQYF | TGCAGCGTTGACGCGGAGACCCAGTACTTC
TRBD2 | TRBJ2-1 | TRBV18 | . | CASSLLAGVRYNEQFF | TGTGCCAGCTCTCTTCTGGCGGGAGTGCGGTACAATGAGCAGTTCTTC
. | TRBJ2-6 | TRBV19 | . | CASRPESSGANVLTF | TGTGCCAGTCGCCCAGAAAGCTCTGGGGCCAACGTCCTGACTTTC
TRBD1 | TRBJ1-5 | TRBV19 | . | CASSPMDRGAGNQPQHF | TGTGCCAGTAGTCCAATGGACAGGGGCGCGGGTAATCAGCCCCAGCATTTT
. | TRBJ1-2 | TRBV28 | . | CASSFSEGVGYTF | TGTGCCAGCAGTTTCTCCGAGGGGGTCGGCTACACCTTC
. | TRBJ2-4 | TRBV5-6 | . | CASSPRTVGPIQYF | TGTGCCAGCAGCCCCCGGACGGTAGGACCCATTCAGTACTTC
. | TRBJ2-3 | TRBV20-1 | . | CSARVTDTQYF | TGCAGTGCTAGGGTCACAGATACGCAGTATTTT
. | TRBJ1-2 | TRBV7-9 | once | CASSLVGGGSPRYGYTF | TGTGCCAGCAGCTTAGTCGGCGGAGGGAGTCCTAGGTATGGCTACACCTTC
. | TRBJ1-1 | TRBV5-1 | . | CASSFTTNTEAFF | TGCGCCAGCAGCTTCACCACGAACACTGAAGCTTTCTTT
. | TRBJ2-4 | TRBV4-3 | . | CASSQGSGDIQYF | TGCGCCAGCAGCCAAGGTTCAGGGGACATTCAGTACTTC
TRBD1 | TRBJ2-7 | TRBV5-1 | . | CASSRDSLAYEQYF | TGCGCCAGCAGCCGGGACAGTCTTGCCTACGAGCAGTACTTC
TRBD1 | TRBJ2-3 | TRBV5-4 | once | CASSRATGSDTQYF | TGTGCCAGCAGCCGCGCGACAGGGTCAGATACGCAGTATTTT
. | TRBJ1-2 | TRBV7-3 | . | CASSLDGWGYTF | TGTGCCAGCAGCTTAGACGGTTGGGGCTACACCTTC
. | TRBJ2-1 | TRBV6-1 | once | CASMTERFSYNEQFF | TGTGCCAGCATGACAGAACGTTTCTCCTACAATGAGCAGTTCTTC
. | TRBJ2-2 | TRBV4-1 | . | CASSHGWGGELFF | TGCGCCAGCAGCCATGGGTGGGGCGGGGAGCTGTTTTTT
. | TRBJ1-3 | TRBV27 | . | CASSLQGLSGNTIYF | TGTGCCAGCAGTTTGCAGGGGCTCTCTGGAAACACCATATATTTT
. | TRBJ1-5 | TRBV19 | . | CASSIDLTVISNQPQHF | TGTGCCAGTAGTATAGATCTAACAGTAATCAGCAATCAGCCCCAGCATTTT
TRBD2 | TRBJ2-3 | TRBV29-1 | . | CSVIGGSTDTQYF | TGCAGCGTTATCGGGGGGAGCACAGATACGCAGTATTTT
. | TRBJ2-1 | TRBV20-1 | once | CSAQNNEQFF | TGCAGTGCACAGAACAATGAGCAGTTCTTC
TRBD1 | TRBJ2-3 | TRBV29-1 | . | CSVGPGTGATDTQYF | TGCAGCGTGGGGCCCGGGACAGGGGCCACAGATACGCAGTATTTT
. | TRBJ2-7 | TRBV7-8 | once | CASTKSQRGTSYYEQYF | TGTGCCAGCACCAAGTCCCAACGCGGGACATCGTATTACGAGCAGTACTTC
. | TRBJ1-1 | TRBV6-6 | . | CASSRDKEAFF | TGTGCCAGCAGTCGGGACAAGGAAGCTTTCTTT
. | TRBJ2-2 | TRBV19 | . | CATHGIRGETGELFF | TGTGCCACCCACGGTATTCGGGGAGAAACCGGGGAGCTGTTTTTT
. | TRBJ2-2 | TRBV4-1 | . | CASSQLQGFNTGELFF | TGCGCCAGCAGCCAACTACAGGGCTTCAACACCGGGGAGCTGTTTTTT
. | TRBJ2-3 | TRBV7-3 | . | CASSPTKPTGRRDTDTQYF | TGTGCCAGCAGCCCAACAAAGCCGACGGGACGGCGAGACACAGATACGCAGTATTTT
TRBD2 | TRBJ2-1 | TRBV27 | . | CASCSGLAGGRGSYNEQFF | TGTGCCAGTTGCTCCGGCCTAGCGGGGGGGCGGGGCTCCTACAATGAGCAGTTCTTC
TRBD1 | TRBJ2-1 | TRBV2 | . | CASSPSGTGFYNEQFF | TGTGCCAGCAGCCCTTCCGGGACAGGGTTCTACAATGAGCAGTTCTTC
TRBD1 | TRBJ1-4 | TRBV6-6 | . | CASSYGTGPPNEKLFF | TGTGCCAGCAGTTACGGGACAGGGCCTCCAAATGAAAAACTGTTTTTT
. | TRBJ1-2 | TRBV28 | few | CASSLTGINYGYTF | TGTGCCAGCAGTTTGACAGGAATTAACTATGGCTACACCTTC
TRBD1 | TRBJ1-5 | TRBV5-1 | once | CASSSGTGVNQPQHF | TGCGCCAGCAGCTCCGGGACAGGGGTCAATCAGCCCCAGCATTTT
TRBD1 | TRBJ2-7 | TRBV11-2 | . | CASSRQGKGNYEQYF | TGTGCCAGCAGTCGACAGGGAAAGGGGAATTACGAGCAGTACTTC
TRBD2 | TRBJ2-3 | TRBV10-3 | . | CAISGSSGGAADTQYF | TGTGCCATCAGTGGTTCTAGCGGGGGGGCCGCAGATACGCAGTATTTT
TRBD1 | TRBJ1-5 | TRBV28 | . | CASSVNRGYQPQHF | TGTGCCAGCAGTGTAAACAGGGGCTATCAGCCCCAGCATTTT
TRBD1 | TRBJ2-2 | TRBV7-9 | . | CASSRTGAVTGELFF | TGTGCCAGCAGCCGGACAGGGGCGGTCACCGGGGAGCTGTTTTTT
. | TRBJ1-5 | TRBV6-5 | . | CASSPTVNSNQPQHF | TGTGCCAGCAGCCCCACAGTGAATAGCAATCAGCCCCAGCATTTT
TRBD1 | TRBJ1-2 | TRBV6-5 | . | CASSPGTGGYGYTF | TGTGCCAGCAGTCCCGGGACAGGGGGTTATGGCTACACCTTC
. | TRBJ1-6 | TRBV10-2 | . | CASSDSHNSPLHF | TGCGCCAGCAGTGATTCACATAATTCACCCCTCCACTTT
. | TRBJ2-5 | TRBV7-3 | . | CASSLFAGETQYF | TGTGCCAGCAGCTTATTTGCTGGGGAGACCCAGTACTTC
TRBD1 | TRBJ1-2 | TRBV2 | . | CASSPQGAGYGYTF | TGTGCCAGCAGCCCACAGGGGGCCGGCTATGGCTACACCTTC
TRBD2 | TRBJ2-5 | TRBV11-2 | . | CASTLRVAGRQETQYF | TGTGCCAGCACCCTTAGGGTAGCGGGACGCCAAGAGACCCAGTACTTC